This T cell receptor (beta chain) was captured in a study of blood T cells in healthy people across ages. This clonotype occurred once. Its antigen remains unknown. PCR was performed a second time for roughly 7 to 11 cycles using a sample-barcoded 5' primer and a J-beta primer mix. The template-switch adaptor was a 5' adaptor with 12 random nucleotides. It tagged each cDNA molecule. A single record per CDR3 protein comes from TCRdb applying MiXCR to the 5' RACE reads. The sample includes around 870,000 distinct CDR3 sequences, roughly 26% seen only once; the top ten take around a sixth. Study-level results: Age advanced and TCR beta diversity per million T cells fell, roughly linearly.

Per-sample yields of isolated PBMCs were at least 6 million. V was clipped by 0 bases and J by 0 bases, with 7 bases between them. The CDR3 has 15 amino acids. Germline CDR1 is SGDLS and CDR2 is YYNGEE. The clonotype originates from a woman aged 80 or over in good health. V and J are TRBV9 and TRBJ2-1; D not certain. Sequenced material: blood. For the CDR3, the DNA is TGTGCCAGCAGCGTAGGGGTTGGCTCCTACAATGAGCAGTTCTTC. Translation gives CASSVGVGSYNEQFF.